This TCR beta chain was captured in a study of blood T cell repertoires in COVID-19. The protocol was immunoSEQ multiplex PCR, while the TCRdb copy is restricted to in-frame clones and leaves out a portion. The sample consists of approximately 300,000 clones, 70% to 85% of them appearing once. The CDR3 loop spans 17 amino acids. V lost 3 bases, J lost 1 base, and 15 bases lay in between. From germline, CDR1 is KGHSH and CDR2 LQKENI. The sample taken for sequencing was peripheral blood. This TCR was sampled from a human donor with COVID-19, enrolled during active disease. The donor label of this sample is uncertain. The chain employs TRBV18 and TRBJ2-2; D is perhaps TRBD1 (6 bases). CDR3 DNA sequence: TGTGCCAGCTCACCTGACGAGGGGGTTCGGAACACCGGGGAGCTGTTTTTT. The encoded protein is CASSPDEGVRNTGELFF.